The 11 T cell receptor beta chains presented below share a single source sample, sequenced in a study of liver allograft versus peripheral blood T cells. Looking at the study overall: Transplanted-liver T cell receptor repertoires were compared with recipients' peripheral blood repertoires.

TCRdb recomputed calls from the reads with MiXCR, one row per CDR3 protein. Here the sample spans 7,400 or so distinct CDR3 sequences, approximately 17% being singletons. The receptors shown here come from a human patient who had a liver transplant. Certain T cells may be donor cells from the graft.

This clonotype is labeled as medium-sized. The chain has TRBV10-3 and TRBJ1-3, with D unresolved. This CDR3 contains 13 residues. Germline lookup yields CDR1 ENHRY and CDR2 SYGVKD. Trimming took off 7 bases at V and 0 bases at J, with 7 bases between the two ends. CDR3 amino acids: CAIKVSSGNTIYF. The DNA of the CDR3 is TGTGCCATCAAGGTGTCCTCTGGAAACACCATATATTTT.

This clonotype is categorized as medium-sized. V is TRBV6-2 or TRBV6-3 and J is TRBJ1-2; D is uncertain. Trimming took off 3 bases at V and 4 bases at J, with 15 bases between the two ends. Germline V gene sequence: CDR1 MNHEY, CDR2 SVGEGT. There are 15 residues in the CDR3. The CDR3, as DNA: TGTGCCAGCAGTTATTCCCCCCCGGGATCCTATGGCTACACCTTC. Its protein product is CASSYSPPGSYGYTF.

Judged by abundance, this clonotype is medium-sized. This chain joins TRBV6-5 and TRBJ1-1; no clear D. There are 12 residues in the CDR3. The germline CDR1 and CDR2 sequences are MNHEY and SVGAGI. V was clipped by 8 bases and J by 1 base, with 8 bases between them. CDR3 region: CASVAWNTEAFF. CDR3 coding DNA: TGTGCCAGCGTGGCATGGAACACTGAAGCTTTCTTT.

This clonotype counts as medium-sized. CDR3 residues: CASSWDRASGNTIYF. The CDR3 nucleotides read TGTGCCAGTAGTTGGGACAGGGCCTCTGGAAACACCATATATTTT. This chain joins TRBV19 and TRBJ1-3, with 9 bases fitting TRBD1. CDR1 is LNHDA, CDR2 SQIVND, per germline (reference sequence). This CDR3 spans 15 amino acids. J gave up 0 bases and V 5 bases, and 2 bases lay outside the gene matches.

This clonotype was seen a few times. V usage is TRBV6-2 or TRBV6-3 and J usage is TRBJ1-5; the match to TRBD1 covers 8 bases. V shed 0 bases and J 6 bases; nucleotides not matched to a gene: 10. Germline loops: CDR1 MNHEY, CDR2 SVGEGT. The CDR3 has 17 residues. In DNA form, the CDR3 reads TGTGCCAGCAGTTACTCCCCCGGGACAGGTCGGATTCAGCCCCAGCATTTT. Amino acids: CASSYSPGTGRIQPQHF.

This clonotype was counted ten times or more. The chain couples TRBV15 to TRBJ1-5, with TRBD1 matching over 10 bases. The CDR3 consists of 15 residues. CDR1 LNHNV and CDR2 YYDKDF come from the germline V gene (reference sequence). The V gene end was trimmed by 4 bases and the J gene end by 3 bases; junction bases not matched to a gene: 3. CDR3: CATSTGTGVNQPQHF. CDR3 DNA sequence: TGTGCCACCAGCACCGGGACAGGGGTCAATCAGCCCCAGCATTTT.

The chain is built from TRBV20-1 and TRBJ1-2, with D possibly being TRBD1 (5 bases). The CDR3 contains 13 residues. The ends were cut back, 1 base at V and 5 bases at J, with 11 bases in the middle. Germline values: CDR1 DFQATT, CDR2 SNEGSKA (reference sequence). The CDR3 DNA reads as TGCAGTGCTAGAGTGGGGGTAGGGTATGGCTACACCTTC. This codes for CSARVGVGYGYTF.

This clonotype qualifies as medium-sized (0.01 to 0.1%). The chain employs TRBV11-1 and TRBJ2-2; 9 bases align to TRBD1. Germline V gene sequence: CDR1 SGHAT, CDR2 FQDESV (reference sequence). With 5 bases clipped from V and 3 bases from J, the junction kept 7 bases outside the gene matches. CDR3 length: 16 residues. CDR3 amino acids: CASSPTRDRDTGELFF. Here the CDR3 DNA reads TGTGCCAGCAGCCCGACCCGGGACAGGGACACCGGGGAGCTGTTTTTT. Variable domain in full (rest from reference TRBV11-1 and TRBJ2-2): EAEVAQSPRYKITEKSQAVAFWCDPISGHATLYWYRQILGQGPELLVQFQDESVVDDSQLPKDRFSAERLKGVDSTLKIQPAELGDSAMYLCASSPTRDRDTGELFFGEGSRLTVL.

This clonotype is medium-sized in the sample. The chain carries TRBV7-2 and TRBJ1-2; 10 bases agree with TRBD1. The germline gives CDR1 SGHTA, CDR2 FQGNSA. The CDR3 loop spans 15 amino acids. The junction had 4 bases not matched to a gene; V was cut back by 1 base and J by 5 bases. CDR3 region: CASSLVRTGGYGYTF. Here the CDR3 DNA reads TGTGCCAGCAGCTTAGTTCGGACAGGGGGATATGGCTACACCTTC. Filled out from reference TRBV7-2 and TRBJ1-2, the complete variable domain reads GAGVSQSPSNKVTEKGKDVELRCDPISGHTALYWYRQSLGQGLEFLIYFQGNSAPDKSGLPSDRFSAERTGGSVSTLTIQRTQQEDSAVYLCASSLVRTGGYGYTFGSGTRLTVV.

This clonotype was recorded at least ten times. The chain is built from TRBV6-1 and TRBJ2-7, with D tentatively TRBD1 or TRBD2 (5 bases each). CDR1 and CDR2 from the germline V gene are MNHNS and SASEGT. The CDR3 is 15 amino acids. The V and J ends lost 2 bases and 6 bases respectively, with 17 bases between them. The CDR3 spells CASSESGTGLAEQYF. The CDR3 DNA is TGTGCCAGCAGTGAATCAGGGACCGGGTTGGCCGAGCAGTACTTC.

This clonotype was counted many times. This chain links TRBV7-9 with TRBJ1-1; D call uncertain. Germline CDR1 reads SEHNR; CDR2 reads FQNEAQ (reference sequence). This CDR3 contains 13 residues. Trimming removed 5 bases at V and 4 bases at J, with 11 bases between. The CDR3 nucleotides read TGTGCCAGCAGCCCGGGATCGCGCACTGAAGCTTTCTTT. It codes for CASSPGSRTEAFF.